What follows are 19 T cell receptor beta chains derived from one specimen sequenced in a study of cytomegalovirus exposure and HLA in healthy donors (TCRdb year 2017). Libraries were built with the immunoSEQ multiplex PCR assay. A mixture of 60 forward primers for TCR Vbeta segments and 13 reverse primers for TCR Jbeta segments was used in the multiplex PCR. TCRdb re-hosts the immuneACCESS table, in-frame sequences only. Its copies lack some clones; in the studies checked, an unresolved V gene accounts for under half of them, and the cause for the rest is not known. This sample has approximately 100,000 clones in its table, and 60% to 75% of those were observed once. The ten largest account for 1.2% of the sample. The sample consisted of PBMCs. Receptors originate from a female donor in good health and CMV-seronegative.

The chain combines TRBV10-1 with TRBJ1-1; 7 positions match TRBD1. The CDR3 is 15 amino acids. V dropped 0 bases and J dropped 5; count of bases not matched to a gene: 6. Germline CDR1 and CDR2: WNHNN and SYGVQD (reference sequence). The CDR3 bases are TGCGCCAGCAGTGAGTCTAAGACAGGGCCAACTGAAGCTTTCTTT. It translates to CASSESKTGPTEAFF.

This clone was found a few times. The chain recombines TRBV6-1 with TRBJ1-4, with 11 bases that match TRBD1. The germline CDR1 and CDR2 sequences are MNHNS and SASEGT. The V gene end was trimmed by 0 bases and the J gene end by 7 bases; junction bases not matched to a gene: 1. The length of the CDR3 is 15 residues. The CDR3 coding sequence is TGTGCCAGCAGTGAAGCGGGACAGGGGGTTGAAAAACTGTTTTTT. Translation gives CASSEAGQGVEKLFF.

This chain connects TRBV6-5 to TRBJ1-5; TRBD1 might be the D (6 bases). Germline CDR1 and CDR2: MNHEY and SVGAGI. V lost 8 bases to trimming and J lost 7 bases, with 15 bases between them. This CDR3 spans 13 amino acids. The CDR3: CASGGGGGQPQHF. The CDR3 nucleotides are TGTGCCAGCGGAGGGGGGGGTGGACAGCCCCAGCATTTT.

The genes are TRBV4-1 and TRBJ1-4, with TRBD1 matching 8 bases. Germline loops: CDR1 MGHRA, CDR2 YSYEKL. The V segment lost 0 bases and the J segment 7 bases; nucleotides outside the gene matches: 7. The CDR3 sequence is 16 residues long. The DNA for the CDR3 is TGCGCCAGCAGCCAAGATATAGGACAGGGTTTTGAAAAACTGTTTTTT. Translated: CASSQDIGQGFEKLFF.

The chain couples TRBV7-9 to TRBJ2-7, with D unresolved. The CDR3 consists of 12 residues. Germline CDR1 and CDR2: SEHNR and FQNEAQ (reference sequence). V lost 5 bases and J 7 bases, leaving 12 bases between the germline ends. This chain's CDR3 is CASSPPQAEQYF. The CDR3 region has the DNA TGTGCCAGCAGCCCGCCCCAGGCTGAGCAGTACTTC.

The gene calls are TRBV7-2 and TRBJ2-3, with D possibly TRBD1 on 6 matching bases. From germline, CDR1 is SGHTA and CDR2 FQGNSA. Trimming left V 4 bases short and J 9 bases short, with 17 bases between. This CDR3 has 14 amino acids. CDR3 sequence: CASSSRDTRLTQYF. CDR3 nucleotide sequence: TGTGCCAGCAGCTCCCGGGACACTAGACTGACGCAGTATTTT. Complete variable domain (other parts from reference TRBV7-2 and TRBJ2-3): GAGVSQSPSNKVTEKGKDVELRCDPISGHTALYWYRQSLGQGLEFLIYFQGNSAPDKSGLPSDRFSAERTGGSVSTLTIQRTQQEDSAVYLCASSSRDTRLTQYFGPGTRLTVL.

J is TRBJ2-7 and V is TRBV7-8; 13 bases are shared with TRBD2. CDR3 length equals 15 residues. The junction had 5 bases not matched to a gene; V was cut back by 5 bases and J by 4 bases. Germline V gene lookup returns CDR1 SGHVS and CDR2 FQNEAQ. CDR3 bases: TGTGCCAGCAGCGACGGACTAGCGGGGGCATACGAGCAGTACTTC. Protein product: CASSDGLAGAYEQYF. Using reference TRBV7-8 and TRBJ2-7 for the parts outside the CDR3, the full variable domain is GAGVSQSPRYKVAKRGQDVALRCDPISGHVSLFWYQQALGQGPEFLTYFQNEAQLDKSGLPSDRFFAERPEGSVSTLKIQRTQQEDSAVYLCASSDGLAGAYEQYFGPGTRLTVT.

This chain uses TRBV6-5 with TRBJ1-3; D not certain. Trimming took 8 bases from V and 4 from J, leaving 6 bases between them. CDR1 is MNHEY, CDR2 SVGAGI, per germline. CDR3 length: 11 amino acids. The CDR3 sequence is CASLTGNTIYF. Written as DNA, the CDR3 is TGTGCCAGCCTAACCGGAAACACCATATATTTT.

V is TRBV18 and J is TRBJ2-5; 10 bases fit TRBD1. The V gene's germline CDR1 is KGHSH and CDR2 LQKENI. Germline trimming cut 5 bases from V and 3 bases from J; bases unmatched to any gene: 6. This CDR3 has 15 residues. In nucleotides, the CDR3 is TGTGCCAGCTCATTCGACAGGGGGCGGAAAGAGACCCAGTACTTC. Its protein is CASSFDRGRKETQYF.

The chain recombines TRBV28 with TRBJ2-2; TRBD2 matches at 8 bases. This CDR3 is built from 14 residues. Germline V gene sequence: CDR1 MDHEN, CDR2 SYDVKM. V trimming: 8 bases; J trimming: 6 bases; junction bases outside the gene matches: 8. CDR3 loop: CASHRGTSSGELFF. CDR3 DNA sequence: TGTGCCAGCCACCGTGGGACTAGTTCCGGGGAGCTGTTTTTT.

The chain employs TRBV27 and TRBJ1-4; D not resolved. The V end lost 5 bases, the J end lost 8 bases, and 12 bases lay between the germline ends. The CDR3 is 13 amino acids. The germline CDR1 and CDR2 sequences are MNHEY and SMNVEV (reference sequence). DNA of the CDR3: TGTGCCAGCAGTATACAGCCTGGAGAAAAACTGTTTTTT. Protein: CASSIQPGEKLFF.

J is TRBJ2-7 and V is TRBV19; 8 positions agree with TRBD1. This CDR3 is 15 amino acids long. V lost 3 bases, J lost 0 bases, and 4 bases stayed unmatched. From germline, CDR1 is LNHDA and CDR2 SQIVND (reference sequence). This CDR3 reads CASSITGGTSYEQYF. The CDR3 DNA is TGTGCCAGTAGTATCACAGGGGGAACCTCCTACGAGCAGTACTTC.

The chain uses TRBV19 and TRBJ1-5, with 7 nucleotides matching TRBD1. Germline CDR1 reads LNHDA; CDR2 reads SQIVND (reference sequence). The ends lost 7 bases at V and 0 bases at J; junction bases unmatched: 6. The length of the CDR3 is 15 residues. The DNA of the CDR3 is TGTGCCAGTATCCCCCAGGGGGGTAGCAATCAGCCCCAGCATTTT. It translates to CASIPQGGSNQPQHF.

The V and J genes are TRBV29-1 and TRBJ1-4; perhaps TRBD1 as D (6 bases). V lost 7 bases and J 8 bases, leaving 11 bases between the germline ends. This CDR3 comprises 11 residues. Germline V gives CDR1 SQVTM, CDR2 ANQGSEA. CDR3 DNA sequence: TGCAGCGCCTTGGGGGCAGAAAAACTGTTTTTT. Protein: CSALGAEKLFF.

This chain joins TRBV18 and TRBJ1-2; no reliable D call. With 0 bases removed from V and 8 bases from J, the gap between germline ends came to 16 bases. Germline V gene lookup returns CDR1 KGHSH and CDR2 LQKENI. This CDR3 comprises 15 residues. CDR3 coding DNA: TGTGCCAGCTCACCACCTTCTCTAGGACTCGGGGGCTACACCTTC. Translated, it gives CASSPPSLGLGGYTF.

V gene TRBV10-3 combines with J gene TRBJ1-6, with TRBD1 matching over 7 bases. CDR1 and CDR2 (germline): ENHRY, SYGVKD. The CDR3 has 14 residues. V lost 4 bases, J lost 6 bases, and 3 bases stayed unmatched. CDR3 sequence: CAISGAGGNSPLHF. In DNA, the CDR3 is TGTGCCATCAGTGGGGCAGGGGGTAATTCACCCCTCCACTTT.

The chain carries TRBV28 and TRBJ1-5, with D possibly matching TRBD1 (6 bases). Germline V CDR1 and CDR2: MDHEN, SYDVKM. Trimming stripped 7 bases from V and 6 bases from J, with 16 bases between. This CDR3 spans 14 amino acids. CDR3 nucleotide sequence: TGTGCCAGCACCCTAAGGACAGCAGGTCAGCCCCAGCATTTT. It specifies CASTLRTAGQPQHF.

V is TRBV6-5 and J is TRBJ2-5, with D tentatively TRBD2 (6 bases). The CDR3 is made up of 16 amino acids. CDR1 is MNHEY and CDR2 is SVGAGI in the germline V gene. Trimming removed 4 bases at V and 4 bases at J, with 19 bases between. The DNA of the CDR3 is TGTGCCAGCAGTTCCTCTCGGCGGGACCCCGGAGAGACCCAGTACTTC. Encoded protein: CASSSSRRDPGETQYF.

The chain carries TRBV25-1 and TRBJ1-1; 8 nucleotides align to TRBD1. Losses at the gene ends were 4 bases for V and 4 bases for J; bases not matched to a gene: 5. This CDR3 has 14 amino acids. From germline, CDR1 is MGHDK and CDR2 SYGVNS. The CDR3 nucleotides read TGTGCCAGCAGTGGACAGGGGAGGGGCACTGAAGCTTTCTTT. Translating it yields CASSGQGRGTEAFF.